Reported below is one T cell receptor beta chain. Its specificity is unknown. The sample originates from a study of type 1 regulatory T cells. Study as a whole: An in vitro protocol generated T-allo10, a Tr1-enriched, alloantigen-specific CD4 T cell product. Study-wide results and limits: Compared with non-Tr1 cells, Tr1 cells showed a narrower TCR repertoire.

TCRdb re-called the reads through MiXCR, storing one row per CDR3 protein. The sample has approximately 42,000 distinct CDR3 sequences; 9% to 15% are singletons. CDR3 length equals 13 residues. V was clipped by 6 bases and J by 0 bases, with 9 bases between them. From germline, CDR1 is DFQATT and CDR2 SNEGSKA (reference sequence). The V call is TRBV20-1, the J call TRBJ2-4; D unclear. The source is a human donor in good health. The sequenced sample was cultured non-Tr1 T cells, either the whole culture or a sorted T cell fraction (not recorded which). CDR3 sequence (DNA): TGCAGTGCCGAGAGTATAGCCAAAAACATTCAGTACTTC. It translates to CSAESIAKNIQYF.